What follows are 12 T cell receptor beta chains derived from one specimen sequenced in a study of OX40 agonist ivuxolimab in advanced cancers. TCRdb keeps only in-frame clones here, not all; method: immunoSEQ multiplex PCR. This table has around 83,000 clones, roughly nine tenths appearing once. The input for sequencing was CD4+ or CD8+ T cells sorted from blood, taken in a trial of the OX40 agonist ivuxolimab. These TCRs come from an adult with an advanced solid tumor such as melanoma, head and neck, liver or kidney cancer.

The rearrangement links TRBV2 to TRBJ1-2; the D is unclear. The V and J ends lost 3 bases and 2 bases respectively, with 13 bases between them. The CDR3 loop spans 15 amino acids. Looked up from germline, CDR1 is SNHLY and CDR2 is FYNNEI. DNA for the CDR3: TGTGCCAGCAGTGACGGCGGCAGTCTGAACTATGGCTACACCTTC. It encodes CASSDGGSLNYGYTF.

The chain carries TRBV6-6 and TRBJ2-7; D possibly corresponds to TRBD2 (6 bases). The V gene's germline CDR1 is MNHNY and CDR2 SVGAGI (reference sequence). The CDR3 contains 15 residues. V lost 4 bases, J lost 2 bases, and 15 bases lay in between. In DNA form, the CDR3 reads TGTGCCAGCAGTTTCACCGGGACTGAAACCTACGAGCAGTACTTC. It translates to CASSFTGTETYEQYF.

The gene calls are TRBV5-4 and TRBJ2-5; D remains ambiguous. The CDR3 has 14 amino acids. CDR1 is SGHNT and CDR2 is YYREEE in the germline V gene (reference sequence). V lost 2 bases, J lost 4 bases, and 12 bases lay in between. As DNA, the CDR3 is TGTGCCAGCAGCTTAAGGGATTTCCTAGAGACCCAGTACTTC. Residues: CASSLRDFLETQYF.

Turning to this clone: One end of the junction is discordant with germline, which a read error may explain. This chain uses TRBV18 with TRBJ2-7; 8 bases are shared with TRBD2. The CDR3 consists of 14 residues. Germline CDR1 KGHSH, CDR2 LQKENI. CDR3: CATSPPLAVYEQYF. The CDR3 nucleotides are TGTGCCACCTCACCCCCACTAGCGGTCTACGAGCAGTACTTC.

The CDR3 protein is CASSPSDRVTVNTQYF. Here the CDR3 DNA reads TGCGCCAGCAGCCCATCGGACAGGGTAACGGTAAATACGCAGTATTTT. This chain links TRBV4-3 with TRBJ2-3; 8 positions agree with TRBD1. V lost 4 bases to trimming and J lost 7 bases; unmatched junction nucleotides: 13. Germline-derived CDR1 and CDR2 are LGHNA and YSLEER. The CDR3 sequence is 16 residues long.

The DNA of the CDR3 is TGTGCCAGCAGCTGGGGGGCCCGGGTCGGCGCTGAAAAACTGTTTTTT. Protein product: CASSWGARVGAEKLFF. This chain connects TRBV7-8 to TRBJ1-4, with D possibly matching TRBD1 (6 bases). Germline V gives CDR1 SGHVS, CDR2 FQNEAQ. The CDR3 sequence is 16 residues long. V lost 4 bases and J lost 7, with 19 bases in between.

CDR3 nucleotide sequence: TGTGCCAGCAGCCGTTTTTCTGGCGGATCTAGCACAGATACGCAGTATTTT. It yields the protein CASSRFSGGSSTDTQYF. This chain connects TRBV14 to TRBJ2-3; no clear D gene. The CDR3 length is 17 residues. Germline loops: CDR1 SGHDN, CDR2 FVKESK. Deletions cut 4 bases from V and 0 bases from J, with 17 bases between.

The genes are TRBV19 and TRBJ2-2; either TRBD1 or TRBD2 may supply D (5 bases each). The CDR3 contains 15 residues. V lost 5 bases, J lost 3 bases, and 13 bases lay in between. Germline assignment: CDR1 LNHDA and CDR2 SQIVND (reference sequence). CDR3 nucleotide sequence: TGTGCCAGTAGTCCGGGACCACGATACACCGGGGAGCTGTTTTTT. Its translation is CASSPGPRYTGELFF.

CDR3 in amino acids: CASSPRTSGRGEQYF. The DNA of the CDR3 is TGTGCCAGCAGTCCGCGGACTAGCGGGAGAGGCGAGCAGTACTTC. The chain carries TRBV28 and TRBJ2-7, with 13 bases that match TRBD2. CDR1 is MDHEN, CDR2 SYDVKM, per germline. The trim removed 5 bases at V and 6 bases at J, leaving 7 bases unmatched. The CDR3 loop spans 15 amino acids.

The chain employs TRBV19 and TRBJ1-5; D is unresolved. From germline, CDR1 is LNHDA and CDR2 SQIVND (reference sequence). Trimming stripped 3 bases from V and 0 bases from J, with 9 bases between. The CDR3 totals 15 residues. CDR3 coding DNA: TGTGCCAGTAGTATGGCGTGGGTTAGCAATCAGCCCCAGCATTTT. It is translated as CASSMAWVSNQPQHF.

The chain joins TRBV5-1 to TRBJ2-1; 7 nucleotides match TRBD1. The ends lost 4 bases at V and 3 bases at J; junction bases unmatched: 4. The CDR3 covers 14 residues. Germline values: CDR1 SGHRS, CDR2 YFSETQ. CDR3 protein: CASSVGTDYNEQFF. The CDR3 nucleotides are TGCGCCAGCAGCGTAGGGACAGACTACAATGAGCAGTTCTTC.

This CDR3 reads CASKGSGFYEQYF. For the CDR3, the DNA is TGTGCCAGCAAGGGTAGCGGGTTCTACGAGCAGTACTTC. The rearrangement uses TRBV28 and TRBJ2-7; 7 positions agree with TRBD2. Germline-derived CDR1 and CDR2 are MDHEN and SYDVKM. The J segment lost 3 bases and the V segment lost 7 bases, leaving 6 bases of the junction unmatched. CDR3 size: 13 residues.